The 14 T cell receptor beta chains reported below all come from one sample, sequenced in a study of blood T cell repertoires in COVID-19. Libraries were prepared by immunoSEQ multiplex PCR; TCRdb keeps only in-frame clonotypes and omits some of them. The table has fewer than 300,000 clones, roughly 80% seen once. The sequencing sample was made of PBMCs or T cells enriched from blood (not recorded which). The receptors were gathered from a man in his forties who had been exposed to COVID-19.

The V and J genes are TRBV11-2 and TRBJ1-1; D is uncertain. The CDR3 runs 13 residues. CDR1 and CDR2 (germline): SGHAT, FQNNGV. Trimming shortened V by 5 bases and J by 3 bases, and 10 bases separated the two germline ends. The CDR3 region is CASSRQAYTEAFF. The CDR3 DNA sequence: TGTGCCAGCAGCCGCCAGGCGTACACTGAAGCTTTCTTT.

This chain joins TRBV4-1 and TRBJ1-1; D not resolved. The length of the CDR3 is 14 residues. Germline V gene data show CDR1 as MGHRA and CDR2 as YSYEKL. Trimming shortened V by 2 bases and J by 2 bases, and 9 bases separated the two germline ends. The CDR3 is CASSQREGNTEAFF. The CDR3 coding sequence is TGCGCCAGCAGCCAAAGGGAGGGAAACACTGAAGCTTTCTTT.

The chain is built from TRBV3-1 (or the pseudogene TRBV3-2) and TRBJ2-3; the match to TRBD2 covers 13 bases. V shed 4 bases, J shed 6 bases, and the junction held 16 bases outside the gene matches. Germline lookup yields CDR1 LGHDT and CDR2 YNNKEL (reference sequence). The CDR3 loop spans 19 amino acids. DNA of the CDR3: TGTGCCAGCAGCCCGCGGTTACCGGGACTAGCGGGATCTGGGGATACGCAGTATTTT. Encoded protein: CASSPRLPGLAGSGDTQYF.

DNA for the CDR3: TGTGCCAGCAGTGCAGTGAACACCGGGGAGCTGTTTTTT. It is translated as CASSAVNTGELFF. This chain links TRBV9 with TRBJ2-2; D uncertain. Trimming removed 5 bases at V and 1 base at J, with 6 bases between. Germline assignment: CDR1 SGDLS and CDR2 YYNGEE. The CDR3 covers 13 residues.

This clone was detected only a few times. The V and J genes are TRBV6-6 and TRBJ1-2; D is undetermined. This CDR3 has 13 amino acids. CDR1 is MNHNY, CDR2 SVGAGI, per germline (reference sequence). The V and J ends lost 4 bases and 3 bases respectively, with 9 bases between them. The CDR3 nucleotides are TGTGCCAGCAGTTCCCCACGGGACTATGGCTACACCTTC. The encoded protein is CASSSPRDYGYTF.

The chain uses TRBV15 and TRBJ2-2, with D perhaps matching TRBD1 (6 bases). There are 16 residues in the CDR3. V was shortened by 1 base and J by 5 bases, with 14 bases between the two germline ends. Germline CDR1 reads LNHNV; CDR2 reads YYDKDF (reference sequence). CDR3: CATSRVQQGITGELFF. CDR3 coding DNA: TGTGCCACCAGCAGAGTCCAGCAGGGGATTACCGGGGAGCTGTTTTTT.

The J gene is TRBJ2-1, the V gene TRBV11-3, with a weak D call TRBD2 (6 bases). V was shortened by 1 base and J by 5 bases, with 12 bases between the two germline ends. Germline-derived CDR1 and CDR2 are SGHNT and YENEEA. This CDR3 has 15 residues. This CDR3 reads CASSLGRESNNEQFF. CDR3 bases: TGTGCCAGCAGCTTAGGACGGGAGAGTAACAATGAGCAGTTCTTC.

The chain uses TRBV18 and TRBJ2-1, with 16 bases matching TRBD2. Germline V lookup: CDR1 KGHSH, CDR2 LQKENI. The length of the CDR3 is 16 residues. With 0 bases clipped from V and 10 bases from J, the junction kept 3 bases outside the gene matches. CDR3 loop: CASSPPGLAGGHEQFF. The CDR3 DNA follows: TGTGCCAGCTCACCACCGGGACTAGCGGGAGGGCACGAGCAGTTCTTC.

V and J are TRBV2 and TRBJ1-1; 7 positions agree with TRBD1. Germline CDR1 and CDR2: SNHLY and FYNNEI. V was pared by 5 bases and J by 6 bases, with 6 bases of the junction left unmatched. The CDR3 contains 13 residues. CDR3 bases: TGTGCCAGCAGTAACCACGACAGGGCTGAAGCTTTCTTT. Translating it yields CASSNHDRAEAFF.

The rearrangement links TRBV9 to TRBJ1-2, with 11 bases lining up with TRBD1. V lost 4 bases to trimming and J lost 6 bases; unmatched junction nucleotides: 5. Germline-derived CDR1 and CDR2 are SGDLS and YYNGEE. The CDR3 consists of 14 residues. The CDR3 spells CASSLGQGANGYTF. DNA of the CDR3: TGTGCCAGCAGCCTAGGACAGGGGGCTAATGGCTACACCTTC.

The genes are TRBV7-8 and TRBJ2-1; D might be TRBD1 (5 bases). The germline V gene encodes CDR1 SGHVS and CDR2 FQNEAQ. The CDR3 has 15 amino acids. The ends were cut back, 4 bases at V and 2 bases at J, with 12 bases in the middle. The CDR3 nucleotides read TGTGCCAGCAGCTCGACAGCAGCCGCCTACAATGAGCAGTTCTTC. Translated, it gives CASSSTAAAYNEQFF.

The chain employs TRBV6-5 and TRBJ1-5, with D perhaps matching TRBD1 (5 bases). V was pared by 6 bases and J by 3 bases, with 9 bases between. Per the germline V gene, CDR1 is MNHEY and CDR2 is SVGAGI. The CDR3 extends over 13 amino acids. CDR3 residues: CASRRGTNQPQHF. The CDR3 DNA reads TGTGCCAGCAGGCGGGGCACCAATCAGCCCCAGCATTTT.

This clone was detected only a few times. The chain is built from TRBV14 and TRBJ1-2, with 8 bases identical to TRBD1. The junction had 14 bases not matched to a gene; V was cut back by 4 bases and J by 7 bases. CDR3 length equals 16 residues. The germline gives CDR1 SGHDN, CDR2 FVKESK. The CDR3: CASSPRTGPPGGGYTF. The DNA for the CDR3 is TGTGCCAGCAGCCCGCGGACAGGGCCTCCAGGGGGTGGCTACACCTTC. Complete variable domain (other parts from reference TRBV14 and TRBJ1-2): EAGVTQFPSHSVIEKGQTVTLRCDPISGHDNLYWYRRVMGKEIKFLLHFVKESKQDESGMPNNRFLAERTGGTYSTLKVQPAELEDSGVYFCASSPRTGPPGGGYTFGSGTRLTVV.

This clone has only a few counts. The chain combines TRBV28 with TRBJ1-6, with 7 bases identical to TRBD1. Germline lookup yields CDR1 MDHEN and CDR2 SYDVKM. The CDR3 extends over 12 amino acids. With V trimmed by 4 bases and J by 14 bases, 5 bases remained unmatched. CDR3 loop: CASSSPGQSLHF. For the CDR3, the DNA is TGTGCCAGCAGTTCACCGGGACAGTCCCTCCACTTT.